Listed here are 17 T cell receptor beta chains from one sample, sequenced in a study of blood T cells in healthy people across ages. It was with a sample-barcoded 5' primer and a J-beta primer mix that a second PCR of roughly 7 to 12 cycles was run. TCRdb recomputed calls from the 5' RACE reads with MiXCR, one row per CDR3 protein. The sample lists 380,000 or so distinct CDR3 sequences, roughly half occurring once. Material: blood. These receptor sequences come from a man aged 55 to 70 in good health.

This clonotype was picked up a small number of times. The J gene is TRBJ1-2, the V gene TRBV29-1, with 8 bases identical to TRBD1. Germline CDR1 is SQVTM and CDR2 is ANQGSEA. The CDR3 spans 18 residues. Trimming cost V 5 bases and J 5 bases; bases outside gene matches: 22. CDR3 region: CSVNGVGDSTRTGYGYTF. Here the CDR3 DNA reads TGCAGCGTTAATGGTGTCGGAGACTCAACCCGGACAGGGTATGGCTACACCTTC.

In its sample, this clonotype was seen a few times. This chain connects TRBV12-3 or TRBV12-4 to TRBJ1-2; a possible D gene is TRBD1 (5 bases). The ends were cut back, 6 bases at V and 3 bases at J, with 8 bases in the middle. The CDR3 spans 12 residues. The CDR3, as DNA: TGTGCCAGCAGGGGGCCTTACTATGGCTACACCTTC. Amino acid sequence: CASRGPYYGYTF.

The chain joins TRBV6-6 to TRBJ2-7; D possibly uses TRBD1 or TRBD2 (5 bases each). The CDR3 is 16 residues long. V was pared by 5 bases and J by 3 bases, with 20 bases between. The germline CDR1 and CDR2 sequences are MNHNY and SVGAGI (reference sequence). CDR3 loop: CASSTSGARRVYEQYF. The CDR3 DNA is TGTGCCAGCAGTACCTCCGGGGCACGGCGGGTCTACGAGCAGTACTTC.

CDR3 in DNA: TGTGCCAGCAGCGTAGGTGAGGGGGTTTATGGCTACACCTTC. This gives the protein CASSVGEGVYGYTF. V is TRBV9 and J is TRBJ1-2; D may be TRBD1 (6 bases). Germline CDR1 reads SGDLS; CDR2 reads YYNGEE. V lost 0 bases, J lost 5 bases, and 11 bases lay in between. The CDR3 contains 14 residues.

J is TRBJ2-6 and V is TRBV4-1; 12 bases map to TRBD1. CDR3 size: 21 residues. Germline V gene lookup returns CDR1 MGHRA and CDR2 YSYEKL. V trimming: 0 bases; J trimming: 0 bases; junction bases outside the gene matches: 9. This CDR3 is CASSQERDRGHVSSGANVLTF. The CDR3 DNA is TGCGCCAGCAGCCAAGAACGGGACAGGGGGCATGTGAGCTCTGGGGCCAACGTCCTGACTTTC.

V usage is TRBV12-3 or TRBV12-4 and J usage is TRBJ2-3; D not resolved. Trimming left V 6 bases short and J 0 bases short, with 10 bases between. The length of the CDR3 is 14 residues. The CDR3 protein is CASRHKSSTDTQYF. CDR3 bases: TGTGCCAGCAGGCACAAATCTAGCACAGATACGCAGTATTTT.

This clonotype was detected a few times. The V call is TRBV29-1, the J call TRBJ2-3; TRBD2 aligns across 9 bases. CDR1 is SQVTM and CDR2 is ANQGSEA in the germline V gene. V lost 5 bases, J lost 1 base, and 4 bases stayed unmatched. This CDR3 spans 14 amino acids. CDR3 loop: CSVLASGGTDTQYF. The CDR3 DNA reads TGCAGCGTTCTGGCTAGCGGGGGCACAGATACGCAGTATTTT.

The J gene is TRBJ2-3, the V gene TRBV30; 7 bases are a match to TRBD1. The CDR3 is made up of 13 amino acids. V lost 2 bases and J lost 5; bases outside the gene matches: 4. Looked up from germline, CDR1 is GTSNPN and CDR2 is SVGIG (reference sequence). The chain's CDR3 is CAWSKGAGDTQYF. The CDR3 DNA follows: TGTGCCTGGAGTAAGGGGGCTGGAGATACGCAGTATTTT.

This clonotype was detected a few times. This chain links TRBV10-3 with TRBJ1-5; perhaps TRBD1 as D (5 bases). The germline CDR1 and CDR2 sequences are ENHRY and SYGVKD. The CDR3 consists of 14 residues. Trimming pared 0 bases from V and 5 bases from J, leaving 8 bases between. This chain's CDR3 is CAISESGPDQPQHF. CDR3 sequence (DNA): TGTGCCATCAGTGAGTCGGGGCCTGATCAGCCCCAGCATTTT.

Only one count was recorded for this clonotype. The genes are TRBV5-1 and TRBJ2-5; D assignment may be TRBD1 or TRBD2 (5 bases each). The DNA end is more similar to TRBJ2-7, so the J call may be wrong. CDR1 SGHRS and CDR2 YFSETQ come from the germline V gene. The CDR3 is 13 amino acids. As DNA, the CDR3 is TGCGCCAGCGGGGAAGCAGGGAGCTACGAGCAGTACTTC. This gives the protein CASGEAGSYEQYF.

This chain joins TRBV5-1 and TRBJ2-4; 7 bases are a match to TRBD2. CDR3 length: 16 amino acids. CDR1 SGHRS and CDR2 YFSETQ come from the germline V gene. The V gene end was trimmed by 7 bases and the J gene end by 0 bases; junction bases not matched to a gene: 10. CDR3 DNA: TGCGCCAGCTCAGGAGGGGAGGGACTAGCCAAAAACATTCAGTACTTC. This translates into CASSGGEGLAKNIQYF.

V gene TRBV4-3 combines with J gene TRBJ2-7; 8 bases align to TRBD2. There are 15 residues in the CDR3. V was clipped by 0 bases and J by 3 bases; unmatched bases: 4. Per germline, CDR1 LGHNA and CDR2 YSLEER. The CDR3 spells CASSQEGGRLYEQYF. Here the CDR3 DNA reads TGCGCCAGCAGCCAAGAGGGCGGGAGGCTCTACGAGCAGTACTTC.

The CDR3 loop reads CSARGASSYNEQFF. CDR3 nucleotide sequence: TGCAGTGCACGGGGGGCAAGCTCCTACAATGAGCAGTTCTTC. The chain employs TRBV20-1 and TRBJ2-1, with D perhaps matching TRBD2 (7 bases). Trimming cost V 6 bases and J 0 bases, with 12 bases left between them. Per germline, CDR1 DFQATT and CDR2 SNEGSKA (reference sequence). The CDR3 is made up of 14 amino acids.

A few counts support this clonotype. The rearrangement joins TRBV15 to TRBJ2-4; TRBD2 is a possible D gene (6 bases). Deletions cut 0 bases from V and 15 bases from J, with 18 bases between. From germline, CDR1 is LNHNV and CDR2 YYDKDF (reference sequence). This CDR3 contains 14 residues. The DNA for the CDR3 is TGTGCCACCAGCAGAGATCTGGCGGGGTCTAGTATGTACTTC. It specifies CATSRDLAGSSMYF. The full variable domain, completed using reference TRBV15 and TRBJ2-4, is DAMVIQNPRYQVTQFGKPVTLSCSQTLNHNVMYWYQQKSSQAPKLLFHYYDKDFNNEADTPDNFQSRRPNTSFCFLDIRSPGLGDTAMYLCATSRDLAGSSMYFGAGTRLSVL.

The chain couples TRBV6-6 to TRBJ1-5; D possibly corresponds to TRBD1 (5 bases). Between the trimmed V and J ends, which lost 0 bases and 6 bases, there was a span of 9 bases. This CDR3 region has 14 residues. Germline V CDR1 and CDR2: MNHNY, SVGAGI (reference sequence). The CDR3 region has the DNA TGTGCCAGCAGTTACTCGACAGACCCTCAGCCCCAGCATTTT. It codes for CASSYSTDPQPQHF.

This clonotype was counted only a few times. CDR3 sequence reads: CSVGGQQETQYF. In nucleotides, the CDR3 is TGCAGCGTGGGGGGACAGCAAGAGACCCAGTACTTC. The chain combines TRBV29-1 with TRBJ2-5, with D possibly TRBD1 on 7 matching bases. V gave up 6 bases and J gave up 2 bases, with 10 bases separating them. The CDR3 is made up of 12 amino acids. Germline V gene sequence: CDR1 SQVTM, CDR2 ANQGSEA.

This clonotype was recorded a few times. This rearrangement joins TRBV28 to TRBJ2-7; D assignment may be TRBD1 or TRBD2 (5 bases each). V shed 9 bases and J shed 4 bases, with 19 bases lying between them. The CDR3 contains 14 residues. CDR1 and CDR2 from the germline V gene are MDHEN and SYDVKM. The CDR3 loop is CASTSRGDGYEQYF. The CDR3 nucleotides read TGTGCCAGTACCTCGAGAGGGGATGGTTACGAGCAGTACTTC.